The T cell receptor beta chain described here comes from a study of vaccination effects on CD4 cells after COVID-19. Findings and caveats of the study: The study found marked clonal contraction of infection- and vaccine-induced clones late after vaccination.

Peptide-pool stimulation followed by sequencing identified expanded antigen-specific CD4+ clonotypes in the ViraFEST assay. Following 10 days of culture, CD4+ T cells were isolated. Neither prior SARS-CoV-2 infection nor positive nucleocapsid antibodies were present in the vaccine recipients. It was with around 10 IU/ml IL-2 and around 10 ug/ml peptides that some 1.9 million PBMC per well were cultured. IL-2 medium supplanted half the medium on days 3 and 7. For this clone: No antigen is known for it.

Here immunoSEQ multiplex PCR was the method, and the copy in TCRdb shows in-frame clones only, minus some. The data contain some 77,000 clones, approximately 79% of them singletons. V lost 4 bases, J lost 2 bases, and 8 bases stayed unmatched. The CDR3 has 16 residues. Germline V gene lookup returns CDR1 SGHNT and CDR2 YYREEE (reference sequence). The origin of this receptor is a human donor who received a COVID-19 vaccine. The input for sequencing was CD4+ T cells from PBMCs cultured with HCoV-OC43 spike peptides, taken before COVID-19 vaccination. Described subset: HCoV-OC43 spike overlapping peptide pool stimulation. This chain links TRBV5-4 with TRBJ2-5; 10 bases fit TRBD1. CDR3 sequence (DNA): TGTGCCAGCAGCGTACGGACAGGGGGGGGACAAGAGACCCAGTACTTC. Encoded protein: CASSVRTGGGQETQYF.